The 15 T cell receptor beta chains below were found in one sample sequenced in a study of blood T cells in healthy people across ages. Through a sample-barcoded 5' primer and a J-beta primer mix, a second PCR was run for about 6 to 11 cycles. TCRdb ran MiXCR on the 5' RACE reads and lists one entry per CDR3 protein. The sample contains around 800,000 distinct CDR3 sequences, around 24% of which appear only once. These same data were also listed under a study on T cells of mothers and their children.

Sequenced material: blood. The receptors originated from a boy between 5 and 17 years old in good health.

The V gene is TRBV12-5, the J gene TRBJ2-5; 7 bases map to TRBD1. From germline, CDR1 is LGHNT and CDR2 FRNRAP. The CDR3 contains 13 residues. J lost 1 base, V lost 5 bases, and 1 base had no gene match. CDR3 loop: CASGGQAQETQYF. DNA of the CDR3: TGTGCTAGTGGTGGACAGGCCCAAGAGACCCAGTACTTC.

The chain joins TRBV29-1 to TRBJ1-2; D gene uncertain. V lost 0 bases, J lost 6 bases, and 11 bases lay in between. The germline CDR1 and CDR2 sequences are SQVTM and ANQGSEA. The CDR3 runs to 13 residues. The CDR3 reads CSVEDERDHGYTF. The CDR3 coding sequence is TGCAGCGTTGAAGATGAAAGAGACCATGGCTACACCTTC.

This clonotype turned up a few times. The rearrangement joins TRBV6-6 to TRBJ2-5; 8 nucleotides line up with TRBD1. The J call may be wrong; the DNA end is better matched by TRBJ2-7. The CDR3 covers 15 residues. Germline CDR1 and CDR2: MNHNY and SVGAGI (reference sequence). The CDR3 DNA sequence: TGTGCCAGCAGCCCCCCACCGGACAGGGCCTACGAGCAGTACTTC. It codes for CASSPPPDRAYEQYF.

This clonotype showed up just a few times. The CDR3 reads CASSDQRGREAKNIQYF. In DNA, the CDR3 is TGTGCCAGCAGCGATCAAAGGGGCAGGGAAGCCAAAAACATTCAGTACTTC. This chain links TRBV7-9 with TRBJ2-4; tentatively, D is TRBD1 (5 bases). The V and J ends lost 5 bases and 0 bases respectively, with 17 bases between them. This CDR3 comprises 17 residues. The germline CDR1 and CDR2 sequences are SEHNR and FQNEAQ (reference sequence).

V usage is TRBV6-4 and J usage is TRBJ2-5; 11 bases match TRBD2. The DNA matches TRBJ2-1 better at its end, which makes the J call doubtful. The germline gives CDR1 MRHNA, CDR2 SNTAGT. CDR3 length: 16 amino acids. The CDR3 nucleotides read TGTGCCAGCAGTAAGATTAGCGGGGGGGCCCTCAATGAGCAGTTCTTC. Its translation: CASSKISGGALNEQFF.

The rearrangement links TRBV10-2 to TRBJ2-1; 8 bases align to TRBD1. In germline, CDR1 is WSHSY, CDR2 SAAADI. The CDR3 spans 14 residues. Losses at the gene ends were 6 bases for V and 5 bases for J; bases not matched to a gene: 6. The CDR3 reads CASRRQGSHNEQFF. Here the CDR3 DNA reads TGCGCCAGCAGGAGACAGGGGTCACACAATGAGCAGTTCTTC.

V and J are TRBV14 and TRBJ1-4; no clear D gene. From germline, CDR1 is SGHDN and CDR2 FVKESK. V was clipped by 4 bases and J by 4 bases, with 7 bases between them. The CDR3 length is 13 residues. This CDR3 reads CASSRRGNEKLFF. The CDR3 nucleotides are TGTGCCAGCAGCCGGCGGGGTAATGAAAAACTGTTTTTT. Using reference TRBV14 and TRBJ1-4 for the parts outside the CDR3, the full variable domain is EAGVTQFPSHSVIEKGQTVTLRCDPISGHDNLYWYRRVMGKEIKFLLHFVKESKQDESGMPNNRFLAERTGGTYSTLKVQPAELEDSGVYFCASSRRGNEKLFFGSGTQLSVL.

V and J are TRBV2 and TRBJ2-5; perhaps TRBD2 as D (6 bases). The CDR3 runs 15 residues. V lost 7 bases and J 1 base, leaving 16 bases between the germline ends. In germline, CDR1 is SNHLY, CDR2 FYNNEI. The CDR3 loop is CASTLGGGAQETQYF. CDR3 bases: TGTGCCAGCACCCTGGGTGGCGGGGCCCAAGAGACCCAGTACTTC.

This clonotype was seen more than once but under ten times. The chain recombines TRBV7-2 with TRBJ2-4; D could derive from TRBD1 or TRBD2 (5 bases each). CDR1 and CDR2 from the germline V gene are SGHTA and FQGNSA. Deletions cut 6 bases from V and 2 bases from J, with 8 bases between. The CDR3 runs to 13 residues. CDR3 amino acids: CASRGVPKNIQYF. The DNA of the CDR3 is TGTGCCAGCAGGGGGGTCCCCAAAAACATTCAGTACTTC.

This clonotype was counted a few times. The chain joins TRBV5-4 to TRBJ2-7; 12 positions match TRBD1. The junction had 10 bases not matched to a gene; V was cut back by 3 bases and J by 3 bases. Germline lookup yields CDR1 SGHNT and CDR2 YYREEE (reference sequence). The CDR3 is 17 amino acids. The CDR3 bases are TGTGCCAGCAGCTACCGTTCCGGGACAGGGGGCCACTACGAGCAGTACTTC. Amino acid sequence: CASSYRSGTGGHYEQYF. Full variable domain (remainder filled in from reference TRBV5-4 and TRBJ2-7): ETGVTQSPTHLIKTRGQQVTLRCSSQSGHNTVSWYQQALGQGPQFIFQYYREEENGRGNFPPRFSGLQFPNYSSELNVNALELDDSALYLCASSYRSGTGGHYEQYFGPGTRLTVT.

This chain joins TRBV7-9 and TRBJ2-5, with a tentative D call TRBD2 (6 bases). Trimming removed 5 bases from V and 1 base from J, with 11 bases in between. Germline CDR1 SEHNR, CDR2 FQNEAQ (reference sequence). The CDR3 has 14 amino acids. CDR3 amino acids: CASSGGRIQETQYF. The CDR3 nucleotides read TGTGCCAGCAGCGGGGGGAGAATCCAAGAGACCCAGTACTTC.

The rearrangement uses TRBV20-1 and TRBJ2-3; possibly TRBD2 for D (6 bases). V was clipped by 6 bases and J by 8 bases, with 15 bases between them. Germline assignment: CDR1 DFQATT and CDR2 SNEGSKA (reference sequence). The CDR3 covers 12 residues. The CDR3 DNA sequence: TGCAGTGCACCCAAAGACGGGGGTACGCAGTATTTT. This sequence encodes CSAPKDGGTQYF.

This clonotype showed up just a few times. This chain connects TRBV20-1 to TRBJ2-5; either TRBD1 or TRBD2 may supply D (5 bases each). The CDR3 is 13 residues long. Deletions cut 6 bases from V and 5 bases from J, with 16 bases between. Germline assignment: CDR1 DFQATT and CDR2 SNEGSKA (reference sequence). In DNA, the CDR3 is TGCAGTGCCCTGCAAGGGGTAGCGGAGACCCAGTACTTC. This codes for CSALQGVAETQYF.

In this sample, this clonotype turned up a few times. DNA of the CDR3: TGTGCCATCAGACCCACAAGCACAGATACGCAGTATTTT. This gives the protein CAIRPTSTDTQYF. The chain combines TRBV10-3 with TRBJ2-3; D call uncertain. The germline V gene encodes CDR1 ENHRY and CDR2 SYGVKD. The CDR3 is 13 residues long. The germline V and J ends were trimmed by 6 bases and 0 bases, with 7 bases remaining between them.

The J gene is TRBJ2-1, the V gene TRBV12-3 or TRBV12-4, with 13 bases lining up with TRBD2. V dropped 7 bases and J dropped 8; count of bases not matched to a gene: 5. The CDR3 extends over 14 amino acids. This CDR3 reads CASTTSGGAHEQFF. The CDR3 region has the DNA TGTGCCAGCACAACTAGCGGGGGGGCTCATGAGCAGTTCTTC.